These 31 T cell receptor beta chains came from one sample sequenced in a study of tumor-infiltrating lymphocytes in oesophageal squamous cell carcinoma. From the PCR reads, TCRdb called clonotypes with MiXCR, one entry per CDR3 protein. The data hold about 20,000 distinct CDR3 sequences, with about 38% observed a single time. Sequencing used normal esophageal tissue next to the tumor. These receptors came from a male donor with esophageal squamous cell carcinoma.

The J gene is TRBJ1-4, the V gene TRBV11-2, with 8 bases lining up with TRBD2. The J call may be wrong; the DNA end is better matched by TRBJ2-2. Germline CDR1 SGHAT, CDR2 FQNNGV. The CDR3 runs to 14 residues. This CDR3 reads CASSAGSGAGELFF. The CDR3 DNA is TGTGCCAGCAGCGCGGGTAGCGGGGCCGGGGAGCTGTTTTTT.

Comment on this clonotype: Likely a read error: the CDR3 ends without its conserved phenylalanine or tryptophan. Because the CDR3's place on the DNA is in doubt, the DNA is left out and the CDR3 is given as listed by TCRdb. The rearrangement uses TRBV5-6 and TRBJ2-7; the D segment call TRBD2 is taken from the table without a DNA check. The CDR3 is made up of 17 amino acids, end residues included. Germline CDR1 and CDR2: SGHDT and YYEEEE. Here the CDR3 reads CASSWTSGAYNEQFFGS.

The rearrangement uses TRBV18 and TRBJ1-5; D unclear. The CDR3 is 16 amino acids. Germline V CDR1 and CDR2: KGHSH, LQKENI. The V and J ends lost 8 bases and 2 bases respectively, with 19 bases between them. The CDR3 is CASPRTAADCNQPQHF. The CDR3 DNA sequence: TGTGCCAGCCCAAGAACTGCGGCAGATTGCAATCAGCCCCAGCATTTT.

The V gene is TRBV19, the J gene TRBJ2-4; D is perhaps TRBD1 or TRBD2 (5 bases each). The CDR3 is made up of 16 amino acids. Germline-derived CDR1 and CDR2 are LNHDA and SQIVND (reference sequence). The V end was cut by 4 bases, the J end by 13 bases, with 26 bases between. The CDR3 sequence is CASSTRRQGPYNEQYF. CDR3 sequence (DNA): TGTGCCAGTAGTACACGCCGCCAGGGACCTTACAATGAGCAGTACTTC.

The rearrangement joins TRBV18 to TRBJ1-1; the match to TRBD1 covers 8 bases. CDR3 length: 14 residues. J lost 3 bases, V lost 4 bases, and 4 bases had no gene match. Germline V gene sequence: CDR1 KGHSH, CDR2 LQKENI. Written as DNA, the CDR3 is TGTGCCAGCTCACTGTCGGGACAGGACACTGAAGCTTTCTTT. It specifies CASSLSGQDTEAFF.

By share, this clonotype counts as medium-sized (0.01 to 0.1%). The chain has TRBV7-6 and TRBJ1-1, with no clear D. Trimming shortened V by 5 bases and J by 0 bases, and 10 bases separated the two germline ends. The CDR3 is made up of 14 amino acids. The germline gives CDR1 SGHVS, CDR2 FNYEAQ. CDR3 amino acids: CASSPELLNTEAFF. CDR3 nucleotide sequence: TGTGCCAGCAGCCCCGAGTTACTGAACACTGAAGCTTTCTTT.

V and J are TRBV5-6 and TRBJ1-1; D not resolved. The V end was cut by 4 bases, the J end by 5 bases, with 21 bases between. The CDR3 has 16 residues. The germline gives CDR1 SGHDT, CDR2 YYEEEE. The CDR3 here is CASSPGRFGRRTEAFF. The CDR3 coding sequence is TGTGCCAGCAGCCCCGGCCGTTTTGGAAGGCGGACTGAAGCTTTCTTT.

In DNA, the CDR3 is TGCAGTGCTCTGAGACTGTGGAGCTCCTACAATGAGCAGTACTTC. This codes for CSALRLWSSYNEQYF. The V gene is TRBV20-1, the J gene TRBJ2-1, with D hard to call. The DNA end is a closer match to TRBJ2-7, so the J assignment may be wrong. This CDR3 spans 15 amino acids. Germline V CDR1 and CDR2: DFQATT, SNEGSKA (reference sequence).

The chain joins TRBV12-3 or TRBV12-4 to TRBJ2-5; 9 bases align to TRBD1. The J call may be in error: the DNA end matches TRBJ1-2 better. The CDR3 is 15 residues long. The DNA for the CDR3 is TGTGCCAGCAGTTATGGACAGGGGACTTACTATGGCTACACCTTC. Translated, it gives CASSYGQGTYYGYTF.

This clonotype was seen once. This chain links TRBV7-6 with TRBJ2-5; no definite D call. Trimming stripped 5 bases from V and 11 bases from J, with 12 bases between. Germline assignment: CDR1 SGHVS and CDR2 FNYEAQ. This CDR3 region has 11 residues. This chain's CDR3 is CASSLLGKQYF. The CDR3 bases are TGTGCCAGCAGCCTCCTTGGTAAGCAGTACTTC.

This clonotype is medium-sized by share. This chain joins TRBV6-1 and TRBJ2-7; the match to TRBD1 covers 10 bases. Germline assignment: CDR1 MNHNS and CDR2 SASEGT. V was clipped by 2 bases and J by 7 bases; unmatched bases: 8. The CDR3 totals 15 residues. CDR3 residues: CASSETRQGAGEQYF. The CDR3 DNA is TGTGCCAGCAGTGAAACTCGACAGGGGGCGGGAGAGCAGTACTTC.

The genes are TRBV19 and TRBJ2-5, with D maybe TRBD1 (6 bases). The end of the DNA is better explained by TRBJ2-7, so the J call may be wrong. This CDR3 contains 14 residues. The germline V gene encodes CDR1 LNHDA and CDR2 SQIVND (reference sequence). The CDR3 coding sequence is TGTGCCAGTAGTATTGGCGCAGGGGTCCACGAGCAGTACTTC. Its translation: CASSIGAGVHEQYF.

The V call is TRBV24-1, the J call TRBJ2-5; D is unclear. This CDR3 contains 14 residues. Trimming cost V 5 bases and J 11 bases, with 20 bases left between them. The germline gives CDR1 KGHDR, CDR2 SFDVKD. In DNA form, the CDR3 reads TGTGCCACCAGTGTGGACGAACCATCTCTTGAGCAGTACTTC. This sequence encodes CATSVDEPSLEQYF.

The chain links TRBV7-3 to TRBJ2-1; 11 nucleotides align to TRBD2. Germline V gene sequence: CDR1 SGHTA, CDR2 FQGTGA. V dropped 5 bases and J dropped 7; count of bases not matched to a gene: 7. This CDR3 region has 15 residues. CDR3 loop: CASSIGTSGVNEQFF. CDR3 nucleotides: TGTGCCAGCAGCATAGGGACTAGCGGAGTTAATGAGCAGTTCTTC. Full variable domain (missing parts from reference TRBV7-3 and TRBJ2-1): GAGVSQTPSNKVTEKGKYVELRCDPISGHTALYWYRQSLGQGPEFLIYFQGTGAADDSGLPNDRFFAVRPEGSVSTLKIQRTERGDSAVYLCASSIGTSGVNEQFFGPGTRLTVL.

In its sample, this clonotype was seen once. Sequence at one end of the junction differs from germline and may be a read error. This rearrangement joins TRBV7-9 to TRBJ2-1; 10 bases fit TRBD1. CDR3 size: 15 residues. Germline CDR1 and CDR2: SEHNR and FQNEAQ (reference sequence). Here the CDR3 DNA reads TGTGCCAGCAGCTTAGCGGGACAGGGGTTATCACCCCTCCACTTC. Protein sequence: CASSLAGQGLSPLHF. Together with reference TRBV7-9 and TRBJ2-1, the CDR3 gives the full variable domain: DTGVSQNPRHKITKRGQNVTFRCDPISEHNRLYWYRQTLGQGPEFLTYFQNEAQLEKSRLLSDRFSAERPKGSFSTLEIQRTEQGDSAMYLCASSLAGQGLSPLHFGPGTRLTVL.

This clonotype has a handful of counts. The chain uses TRBV27 and TRBJ1-2; no clear D gene. V lost 7 bases and J lost 3, with 15 bases in between. CDR3 length equals 14 residues. Per germline, CDR1 MNHEY and CDR2 SMNVEV (reference sequence). Here the CDR3 DNA reads TGTGCCAGCAATCCAACACCGGAGGACTATGGCTACACCTTC. Translating it yields CASNPTPEDYGYTF.

The chain joins TRBV7-9 to TRBJ2-1; 7 nucleotides match TRBD1. Losses at the gene ends were 7 bases for V and 1 base for J; bases not matched to a gene: 4. The CDR3 loop spans 14 amino acids. Germline values: CDR1 SEHNR, CDR2 FQNEAQ (reference sequence). The chain's CDR3 is CASTPGQSYNEQFF. In nucleotides, the CDR3 is TGTGCCAGCACCCCGGGACAGTCCTACAATGAGCAGTTCTTC. Full variable domain (missing parts from reference TRBV7-9 and TRBJ2-1): DTGVSQNPRHKITKRGQNVTFRCDPISEHNRLYWYRQTLGQGPEFLTYFQNEAQLEKSRLLSDRFSAERPKGSFSTLEIQRTEQGDSAMYLCASTPGQSYNEQFFGPGTRLTVL.

V is TRBV7-2 and J is TRBJ2-5, with D maybe TRBD1 (6 bases). CDR3 length: 13 amino acids. The V and J ends lost 5 bases and 2 bases respectively, with 9 bases between them. Per the germline V gene, CDR1 is SGHTA and CDR2 is FQGNSA. The CDR3 spells CASSGQTQETQYF. CDR3 DNA sequence: TGTGCCAGCAGCGGACAGACACAAGAGACCCAGTACTTC. The full variable domain, with the rest looked up from reference TRBV7-2 and TRBJ2-5, is GAGVSQSPSNKVTEKGKDVELRCDPISGHTALYWYRQSLGQGLEFLIYFQGNSAPDKSGLPSDRFSAERTGGSVSTLTIQRTQQEDSAVYLCASSGQTQETQYFGPGTRLLVL.

In this sample, this clonotype is medium-sized (0.01 to 0.1%). The chain joins TRBV11-2 to TRBJ1-1; possibly TRBD1 for D (5 bases). With 4 bases removed from V and 5 bases from J, the gap between germline ends came to 11 bases. The CDR3 covers 13 residues. Germline V gene sequence: CDR1 SGHAT, CDR2 FQNNGV. The CDR3 is CASSYGRGTEAFF. Here the CDR3 DNA reads TGTGCCAGCAGCTACGGGAGGGGTACTGAAGCTTTCTTT.

J is TRBJ2-5 and V is TRBV7-8; D is ambiguous. The J call may be faulty, since TRBJ2-7 better matches the DNA end. CDR1 is SGHVS, CDR2 FQNEAQ, per germline. The CDR3 loop spans 13 amino acids. Here the CDR3 DNA reads TGTGCCAGCAGCTATGGTCCCCGCTACGAGCAGTACTTC. Translation: CASSYGPRYEQYF.

This rearrangement joins TRBV3-1 to TRBJ1-2; D not certain. Germline assignment: CDR1 LGHDT and CDR2 YNNKEL (reference sequence). V lost 0 bases to trimming and J lost 7 bases, with 12 bases between them. This CDR3 contains 14 residues. CDR3 sequence (DNA): TGTGCCAGCAGCCAAGAGAGTGCGGGTCGTGGCTACACCTTC. Protein product: CASSQESAGRGYTF.

This clonotype was counted only a few times. The chain's CDR3 is CAISELGLAGGNDEQYF. CDR3 DNA: TGTGCCATCAGTGAACTGGGACTAGCGGGAGGGAACGACGAGCAGTACTTC. The J gene is TRBJ2-1, the V gene TRBV10-3; TRBD2 agrees at 16 bases. The end of the DNA aligns better with TRBJ2-7, so the J call may be wrong. Germline V CDR1 and CDR2: ENHRY, SYGVKD. CDR3 size: 17 residues.

The V call is TRBV7-2, the J call TRBJ2-1; D is possibly TRBD2 (6 bases). Trimming stripped 0 bases from V and 0 bases from J, with 18 bases between. Germline values: CDR1 SGHTA, CDR2 FQGNSA. This CDR3 has 19 amino acids. The CDR3 sequence is CASSLARVGGTGSYNEQFF. The CDR3 nucleotides read TGTGCCAGCAGCTTAGCGAGGGTCGGGGGTACGGGCTCCTACAATGAGCAGTTCTTC.

Many counts were recorded for this clonotype. The V and J genes are TRBV4-2 and TRBJ2-1; D uncertain. Germline CDR1 is LGHNA and CDR2 is YNFKEQ. Deletions cut 1 base from V and 0 bases from J, with 13 bases between. CDR3 length: 17 amino acids. The CDR3 region has the DNA TGTGCCAGCAGCCAAGTGGCGGCGGCGAGCTCCTACAATGAGCAGTTCTTC. Its protein product is CASSQVAAASSYNEQFF.

The chain is built from TRBV6-1 and TRBJ2-5; D possibly corresponds to TRBD1 (6 bases). The DNA matches TRBJ2-1 better at its end, which makes the J call doubtful. This CDR3 is built from 15 residues. Germline CDR1 reads MNHNS; CDR2 reads SASEGT. The CDR3 reads CASSPDRTGYNEQFF. CDR3 coding DNA: TGTGCCAGCAGTCCCGACAGGACGGGCTACAATGAGCAGTTCTTC.

This clonotype occurred a few times. The chain uses TRBV7-2 and TRBJ2-3; 11 bases fit TRBD2. Germline V CDR1 and CDR2: SGHTA, FQGNSA. CDR3 length equals 15 residues. Losses at the gene ends were 5 bases for V and 4 bases for J; bases not matched to a gene: 5. As DNA, the CDR3 is TGTGCCAGCAGCGTTAGCGGGAGGGCCTCAGATACGCAGTATTTT. It translates to CASSVSGRASDTQYF.

This clonotype was seen repeatedly, ten times or more. The rearrangement joins TRBV2 to TRBJ1-1, with D unresolved. V was clipped by 7 bases and J by 5 bases, with 5 bases between them. This CDR3 region has 10 residues. Germline V gene data show CDR1 as SNHLY and CDR2 as FYNNEI. In DNA, the CDR3 is TGTGCCAGCAAGTGGACTGAAGCTTTCTTT. It encodes CASKWTEAFF.

This clonotype was detected only a few times. The chain has TRBV6-4 and TRBJ2-1, with TRBD1 matching over 7 bases. With the DNA end fitting TRBJ1-2 better, the J assignment may be wrong. The CDR3 has 14 amino acids. CDR1 and CDR2 from the germline V gene are MRHNA and SNTAGT. The CDR3 nucleotides are TGTGCCAGCAGACCGGGACAGCCTGCCTATGGCTACACCTTC. It translates to CASRPGQPAYGYTF.

Only a few counts were recorded for this clonotype. The chain joins TRBV9 to TRBJ1-1; D unresolved. The tail of the sequence fits TRBJ2-2 better, so the J call may be wrong. Germline V CDR1 and CDR2: SGDLS, YYNGEE. This CDR3 region has 14 residues. In DNA, the CDR3 is TGTGCCAGCAGCGTAACAGACGGGACCGGGGAGCTGTTTTTT. This encodes CASSVTDGTGELFF.

In this sample, this clonotype turned up a few times. V usage is TRBV12-3 or TRBV12-4 and J usage is TRBJ2-1, with D possibly being TRBD1 (5 bases). The last part of the DNA fits TRBJ2-7 better; the J call may be wrong. The length of the CDR3 is 15 residues. CDR3 in DNA: TGTGCCAGCAGTTTGGTTCAGGGCGTTTCCTACGAGCAGTACTTC. Protein: CASSLVQGVSYEQYF.

The chain has TRBV9 and TRBJ2-1; 7 nucleotides align to TRBD2. The last part of the DNA fits TRBJ2-7 better; the J call may be wrong. This CDR3 has 19 amino acids. CDR1 SGDLS and CDR2 YYNGEE come from the germline V gene. The CDR3 spells CASSVRDAYLVTSSGEQYF. CDR3 in DNA: TGTGCCAGCAGCGTACGGGACGCCTATTTGGTGACTAGCAGTGGCGAGCAGTACTTC.